One sample yielded the 17 T cell receptor beta chains listed below, sequenced in a study of tumor and adjacent non-tumor tissue in lung cancer. The template was RNA from unsorted bulk tissue. TCRbeta libraries were built with three rounds of nested PCR, modified from ARM-PCR. TCRdb reprocessed the multiplex PCR reads with MiXCR, giving one entry per CDR3 protein. The sample holds 200,000 to 250,000 distinct CDR3 sequences; 60% to 85% are singletons and the top ten take around 27%. The material sequenced was lung tumor tissue. The receptors originated from a man aged 55 to 70 with non-small cell lung cancer.

Turning to this clonotype: Possible read error: a much larger clone is one base away. The genes are TRBV28 and TRBJ1-6; possibly TRBD1 for D (5 bases). The CDR3 has 14 residues. The germline V gene encodes CDR1 MDHEN and CDR2 SYDVKM. The CDR3 protein is CASSLAGNHSPLQF. In nucleotides, the CDR3 is TGTGCCAGCAGTTTAGCAGGGAACCATTCACCCCTCCAGTTT.

Note on this clonotype: A much larger clonotype is one base distant, so this may be a read error. The rearrangement uses TRBV5-4 and TRBJ1-1, with D maybe TRBD1 (5 bases). CDR1 and CDR2 (germline): SGHNT, YYREEE (reference sequence). The CDR3 runs to 14 residues. The CDR3 is CASSLGRANTEALF. The DNA of the CDR3 is TGTGCCAGCAGCTTGGGCAGGGCGAACACTGAAGCTCTCTTT.

With respect to this clonotype: At one boundary the junction diverges from the germline segment, which might be a read error. V is TRBV11-2 and J is TRBJ2-2; tentatively, D is TRBD2 (6 bases). The germline gives CDR1 SGHAT, CDR2 FQNNGV. The CDR3 has 13 residues. Here the CDR3 DNA reads TGTGCCAGTAGCTTAGAAGCGGGCGGGGAGCTATTTTTT. Its translation: CASSLEAGGELFF.

Regarding this clonotype: An end of the junction differs from the germline gene, which may be a read error. V gene TRBV6-5 combines with J gene TRBJ1-3; no definite D call. The CDR3 runs to 15 residues. The germline gives CDR1 MNHEY, CDR2 SVGAGI. The CDR3 DNA reads as TGTGCCATCAGTTACTCCGTGGGTGCTGGAAACACCATATATTTT. This encodes CAISYSVGAGNTIYF.

To note about this clonotype: The junction and the germline gene differ at one end; a read error may be behind it. V gene TRBV28 combines with J gene TRBJ2-3; 7 nucleotides line up with TRBD2. Germline V lookup: CDR1 MDHEN, CDR2 SYDVKM. This CDR3 spans 13 amino acids. CDR3 coding DNA: TGTGCCACCCTGACTAGCCCCACAAATACGCAGTATTTT. This encodes CATLTSPTNTQYF.

This clonotype was seen more than once but under ten times. CDR3: CASSLAGELFF. The CDR3 DNA is TGCGCCAGCAGCTTGGCTGGGGAGCTGTTTTTT. The chain couples TRBV5-1 to TRBJ2-2; D gene ambiguous. Germline V gene lookup returns CDR1 SGHRS and CDR2 YFSETQ. CDR3 length: 11 amino acids. Trimming shortened V by 0 bases and J by 8 bases, and 2 bases separated the two germline ends.

With respect to this clonotype: A much more abundant neighbour one base away suggests this may be a read error. The chain couples TRBV29-1 to TRBJ2-3, with 7 bases identical to TRBD1. Germline V lookup: CDR1 SQVTM, CDR2 ANQGSEA. The V and J ends lost 6 bases and 2 bases, in that order; junction bases with no gene match: 8. CDR3 size: 14 residues. CDR3 DNA sequence: TGCAGCGTAGGCCGTAGGGGGCTCACAGATACGCAGTATTTT. Amino acids: CSVGRRGLTDTQYF.

Concerning this clonotype itself: One end of the junction does not line up with germline, which may come from a read error. The chain is built from TRBV6-6 and TRBJ1-5, with 9 positions matching TRBD1. Germline loops: CDR1 MNHNY, CDR2 SVGAGI (reference sequence). The CDR3 is made up of 16 amino acids. For the CDR3, the DNA is TGTGCCAGCAGGCCGGGACAGGGACTACTTAATCAGCCACAGCATTTT. Its protein product is CASRPGQGLLNQPQHF.

In this sample, this clonotype turned up a few times. The V and J genes are TRBV7-8 and TRBJ1-5; D possibly corresponds to TRBD1 (5 bases). The CDR3 is made up of 15 amino acids. V was trimmed by 4 bases and J by 3 bases, leaving 13 bases between them. Germline CDR1 is SGHVS and CDR2 is FQNEAQ. CDR3 bases: TGTGCCAGCAGCTGGGACGCGATTACCAATCAGCCCCAGCATTTT. Translating it yields CASSWDAITNQPQHF. Full variable domain (rest looked up from reference TRBV7-8 and TRBJ1-5): GAGVSQSPRYKVAKRGQDVALRCDPISGHVSLFWYQQALGQGPEFLTYFQNEAQLDKSGLPSDRFFAERPEGSVSTLKIQRTQQEDSAVYLCASSWDAITNQPQHFGDGTRLSIL.

In the case of this clonotype: A clone one base away is much larger, so this may be a read error. The V and J genes are TRBV20-1 and TRBJ2-1; perhaps TRBD2 as D (6 bases). The CDR3 has 14 residues. Germline-derived CDR1 and CDR2 are DFQATT and SNEGSKA (reference sequence). CDR3 coding DNA: TGCACTGCTAGCTTCCGGGACTCGAACAATGAGCAGTTCTTC. Translated: CTASFRDSNNEQFF.

The rearrangement joins TRBV12-3 or TRBV12-4 to TRBJ1-2; 7 nucleotides agree with TRBD1. The CDR3 is 16 amino acids. Trimming took 2 bases from V and 2 from J; bases not matched to a gene: 8. This CDR3 reads CASSLRIGTANYGYTF. The CDR3 DNA reads TGTGCCAGCAGTTTAAGGATTGGGACAGCAAACTATGGCTACACCTTC.

This chain links TRBV28 with TRBJ2-1; 7 nucleotides agree with TRBD1. The length of the CDR3 is 12 residues. J lost 15 bases, V lost 11 bases, and 16 bases had no gene match. Per germline, CDR1 MDHEN and CDR2 SYDVKM. This CDR3 reads CAVSDRDGMRFF. DNA of the CDR3: TGTGCCGTTTCCGACAGGGACGGGATGAGGTTCTTC.

The gene calls are TRBV20-1 and TRBJ2-3; TRBD2 might be the D (5 bases). V dropped 5 bases and J dropped 3 bases, with 15 bases sitting between them. The CDR3 consists of 14 residues. CDR1 is DFQATT and CDR2 is SNEGSKA in the germline V gene (reference sequence). Here the CDR3 reads CSAELTGKTDTQYF. The CDR3 nucleotides are TGCAGTGCTGAATTAACGGGGAAGACAGATACGCAGTATTTT.

This clonotype was observed many times. The CDR3 DNA reads as TGCAGTGTGATAGGATCCGAGTACAATGAGCAGTTCTTC. Translation gives CSVIGSEYNEQFF. The chain has TRBV20-1 and TRBJ2-1; D not certain. This CDR3 is 13 amino acids long. V lost 7 bases and J lost 4, with 14 bases in between. Germline V gene lookup returns CDR1 DFQATT and CDR2 SNEGSKA (reference sequence).

The genes are TRBV11-2 and TRBJ2-2; 7 bases match TRBD2. The trim removed 11 bases at V and 3 bases at J, leaving 12 bases unmatched. Germline CDR1 reads SGHAT; CDR2 reads FQNNGV. The CDR3 covers 15 residues. CDR3: CADSLMGGDTGELFF. The CDR3 coding sequence is TGTGCCGACAGCTTAATGGGGGGGGACACCGGGGAGCTGTTTTTT. The full variable domain, in which reference TRBV11-2 and TRBJ2-2 provide the parts outside the CDR3, is EAGVAQSPRYKIIEKRQSVAFWCNPISGHATLYWYQQILGQGPKLLIQFQNNGVVDDSQLPKDRFSAERLKGVDSTLKIQPAKLEDSAVYLCADSLMGGDTGELFFGEGSRLTVL.

The genes are TRBV20-1 and TRBJ2-1; the match to TRBD2 covers 11 bases. CDR3 length: 16 amino acids. CDR1 is DFQATT and CDR2 is SNEGSKA in the germline V gene (reference sequence). V dropped 0 bases and J dropped 5; count of bases not matched to a gene: 6. CDR3 sequence (DNA): TGCAGTGCTAGAGATGAGGCTAGCGGGGGGAACAATGAGCAGTTCTTC. Amino acid sequence: CSARDEASGGNNEQFF.

A word on this clonotype: This clone may be a read error of a much larger clone one base away. The V and J genes are TRBV20-1 and TRBJ1-5, with D perhaps being TRBD1 or TRBD2 (6 bases each). The J call may be wrong; the DNA end is better matched by TRBJ2-3. CDR3 length equals 14 residues. Germline lookup yields CDR1 DFQATT and CDR2 SNEGSKA (reference sequence). Here the CDR3 reads CSARSFGGNQPQYF. The DNA of the CDR3 is TGCAGTGCTAGATCGTTCGGGGGCAATCAGCCCCAGTATTTT.